The clone carrying this T cell receptor (beta chain) has a count of ten or more. Antigen: not known. The sample is drawn from a study of CD8 T cells in ankylosing spondylitis. Findings and limits, study-wide: From matched ankylosing spondylitis synovial fluid, disease-linked clones were reportedly recovered at significantly enriched levels. Among TCR beta sequences, a motif of roughly 8 highly homologous variants appeared characteristic of ankylosing spondylitis blood.

Trimming took 5 bases from V and 6 from J, leaving 10 bases between them. This CDR3 contains 12 residues. TCRdb reprocessed the 5' RACE reads via MiXCR and lists one record per CDR3 protein. This repertoire shows around 450,000 distinct CDR3 sequences, roughly a quarter found once; its top ten account for 0.89%. The rearrangement joins TRBV12-3 or TRBV12-4 to TRBJ1-1; D not certain. This TCR was recovered from a male donor with ankylosing spondylitis. Sequenced sample: blood, either unsorted or a sorted T cell fraction (not recorded which). The CDR3: CASSRVGAEAFF. DNA of the CDR3: TGTGCCAGCAGTCGGGTGGGCGCTGAAGCTTTCTTT.